These 4 T cell receptor beta chains share one sample of origin, sequenced in a study of cytomegalovirus exposure and HLA in healthy donors. The PCR employed 60 Vbeta primers together with 13 Jbeta primers. The data were produced by immunoSEQ multiplex PCR, yet TCRdb's version contains in-frame clones alone and is incomplete. The data contain tens of thousands of clones, almost 80% of them singletons. Sequenced: PBMCs. These receptor sequences come from a female donor in good health and CMV-seronegative.

This clone was picked up a small number of times. The V gene is TRBV19, the J gene TRBJ1-1; TRBD1 might be the D (5 bases). V was pared by 7 bases and J by 7 bases, with 10 bases between. The CDR3 is 11 residues long. Germline V lookup: CDR1 LNHDA, CDR2 SQIVND (reference sequence). CDR3 coding DNA: TGTGCCAGTAAGCGGGGGTTTGAAGCTTTCTTT. It is translated as CASKRGFEAFF.

This clone has only a few counts. The chain couples TRBV10-3 to TRBJ2-2; D is ambiguous. The CDR3 is 15 amino acids. Germline V gives CDR1 ENHRY, CDR2 SYGVKD. Trimming took off 2 bases at V and 8 bases at J, with 15 bases between the two ends. In DNA, the CDR3 is TGTGCCATCAGTGAGCTCGTGACACCATCTGGGGAGCTGTTTTTT. It translates to CAISELVTPSGELFF.

The rearrangement links TRBV2 to TRBJ2-5; TRBD1 agrees at 7 bases. The length of the CDR3 is 14 residues. The V gene end was trimmed by 4 bases and the J gene end by 4 bases; junction bases not matched to a gene: 6. The germline V gene encodes CDR1 SNHLY and CDR2 FYNNEI. The CDR3 loop reads CASSARQGRETQYF. The CDR3 coding sequence is TGTGCCAGCAGTGCCCGACAGGGTCGAGAGACCCAGTACTTC.

The chain combines TRBV11-2 with TRBJ1-5, with no clear D. The V and J ends lost 1 base and 0 bases respectively, with 13 bases between them. Germline V gene lookup returns CDR1 SGHAT and CDR2 FQNNGV. The CDR3 runs 17 residues. The CDR3 region is CASSLGGGRHSNQPQHF. Written as DNA, the CDR3 is TGTGCCAGCAGCTTAGGTGGCGGGCGACATAGCAATCAGCCCCAGCATTTT.